The 24 T cell receptor beta chains given below trace back to one sample, sequenced in a study of neurological immune-mediated disorders (dated by TCRdb to between 2018 and 2021). Libraries were made using 5' RACE. The reads were generated on an Illumina HiSeq 2500. TCRdb reran the public reads through fastp at Q25 and MiXCR, keeping productive beta chains. Every entry covers one CDR3 protein and lists the most common genes and DNA from its rows. The sample profile shows 45,000 to 55,000 distinct CDR3 sequences; approximately 5.8% of them were found once. The top ten clonotypes cover approximately 1.5% of the sample. The sample taken for sequencing was CD4+ T cells from blood. These receptors were taken from a woman between 18 and 30 years old with multiple sclerosis.

Many counts were recorded for this clonotype. This chain links TRBV6-2 or TRBV6-3 with TRBJ2-7, with 12 bases that match TRBD2. CDR3 length equals 16 residues. The germline V gene encodes CDR1 MNHEY and CDR2 SVGEGT. V lost 2 bases, J lost 5 bases, and 7 bases stayed unmatched. Here the CDR3 reads CASSYASSGRGHEQYV. The CDR3 DNA reads TGTGCCAGCAGTTACGCTTCTAGCGGGAGGGGCCACGAGCAGTACGTC.

This chain uses TRBV29-1 with TRBJ1-2; 8 bases match TRBD1. Germline V gene lookup returns CDR1 SQVTM and CDR2 ANQGSEA. V shed 7 bases, J shed 3 bases, and the junction held 7 bases outside the gene matches. This CDR3 region has 13 residues. In DNA form, the CDR3 reads TGCAGCGCCGCAGGGGGCAACGACTATGGCTACACCTTC. Translated: CSAAGGNDYGYTF.

This clonotype was detected ten times or more. This chain uses TRBV5-1 with TRBJ1-2; 8 bases match TRBD1. The CDR3 sequence is 15 residues long. V dropped 2 bases and J dropped 4; count of bases not matched to a gene: 7. Germline lookup yields CDR1 SGHRS and CDR2 YFSETQ. CDR3 residues: CASSLVQGAVYGYTF. CDR3 DNA sequence: TGCGCCAGCAGCTTAGTGCAGGGGGCTGTCTATGGCTACACCTTC.

This rearrangement joins TRBV5-1 to TRBJ2-5; D perhaps matches TRBD1 (5 bases). The germline gives CDR1 SGHRS, CDR2 YFSETQ. The CDR3 has 15 amino acids. The V end lost 2 bases, the J end lost 4 bases, and 15 bases lay between the germline ends. The CDR3, as DNA: TGCGCCAGCAGCTTTTCCTGGGGCAGAGCAGAGACCCAGTACTTC. Its translation is CASSFSWGRAETQYF.

This clonotype was counted between two and nine times. This chain joins TRBV5-5 and TRBJ1-1; 8 bases match TRBD1. V lost 4 bases and J lost 5; bases outside the gene matches: 7. Germline V gene sequence: CDR1 SGHKS, CDR2 YYEKEE (reference sequence). The CDR3 loop spans 14 amino acids. The CDR3 coding sequence is TGTGCCAGCAGCAATACAGGGGGTCGAACTGAAGCTTTCTTT. Translating gives CASSNTGGRTEAFF.

This clonotype was counted ten times or more. The V call is TRBV29-1, the J call TRBJ1-1; D is ambiguous. Germline loops: CDR1 SQVTM, CDR2 ANQGSEA. There are 13 residues in the CDR3. The V end was cut by 2 bases, the J end by 5 bases, with 12 bases between. The CDR3 bases are TGCAGCGTTGAAACAAATCCGGGGACTGAAGCTTTCTTT. Protein sequence: CSVETNPGTEAFF.

This clonotype came up many times. This chain joins TRBV5-1 and TRBJ1-1; maybe TRBD1 (5 bases). Germline V gene sequence: CDR1 SGHRS, CDR2 YFSETQ. V lost 1 base and J 0 bases, leaving 19 bases between the germline ends. The CDR3 contains 18 residues. CDR3 sequence: CASSLSFDSQLMNTEAFF. In nucleotides, the CDR3 is TGCGCCAGCAGCTTGAGTTTCGACAGCCAGCTCATGAACACTGAAGCTTTCTTT.

This clonotype turned up a few times. CDR3 sequence reads: CASSTNRDQPGNTIYF. The CDR3 region has the DNA TGTGCCAGCAGCACAAACAGGGACCAACCTGGAAACACCATATATTTT. The J gene is TRBJ1-3, the V gene TRBV9; a weak D match, TRBD1 (6 bases). The ends were cut back, 4 bases at V and 2 bases at J, with 16 bases in the middle. Germline V gene sequence: CDR1 SGDLS, CDR2 YYNGEE. CDR3 length equals 16 residues. Variable domain in full (rest from reference TRBV9 and TRBJ1-3): DSGVTQTPKHLITATGQRVTLRCSPRSGDLSVYWYQQSLDQGLQFLIQYYNGEERAKGNILERFSAQQFPDLHSELNLSSLELGDSALYFCASSTNRDQPGNTIYFGEGSWLTVV.

This clonotype was counted between two and nine times. The chain recombines TRBV7-2 with TRBJ2-7; TRBD2 is a possible D gene (5 bases). Germline lookup yields CDR1 SGHTA and CDR2 FQGNSA. There are 15 residues in the CDR3. V lost 1 base, J lost 1 base, and 11 bases lay in between. CDR3 protein: CASSLGGAGSYEQYV. In DNA form, the CDR3 reads TGTGCCAGCAGCTTAGGGGGAGCCGGTTCCTACGAGCAGTACGTC.

V and J are TRBV5-1 and TRBJ2-1; D is possibly TRBD2 (6 bases). This CDR3 region has 16 residues. Germline-derived CDR1 and CDR2 are SGHRS and YFSETQ. DNA of the CDR3: TGCTTCAGCAGCACCGGGCTACTAGCTGGGGTCGGGGAGCAGTTCTTC. Amino acids: CFSSTGLLAGVGEQFF.

This clonotype has just one count. J is TRBJ1-2 and V is TRBV20-1, with D perhaps matching TRBD1 (6 bases). The CDR3 extends over 16 amino acids. The V end lost 1 base, the J end lost 4 bases, and 19 bases lay between the germline ends. In germline, CDR1 is DFQATT, CDR2 SNEGSKA (reference sequence). CDR3 amino acids: CSARALTKGVIYGYTF. CDR3 bases: TGCAGTGCTAGAGCATTAACGAAGGGGGTTATCTATGGCTACACCTTC.

This clonotype appeared many times. The gene calls are TRBV20-1 and TRBJ1-1; no reliable D call. CDR1 and CDR2 (germline): DFQATT, SNEGSKA (reference sequence). CDR3 length: 13 residues. The V end was cut by 5 bases, the J end by 0 bases, with 10 bases between. As DNA, the CDR3 is TGCAGTGCTTCCACTTCGGTGAACACTGAAGCTTTCTTT. Amino acids: CSASTSVNTEAFF.

This clonotype was recorded at least ten times. The rearrangement joins TRBV25-1 to TRBJ1-2, with 7 bases lining up with TRBD1. The germline V gene encodes CDR1 MGHDK and CDR2 SYGVNS. The V gene end was trimmed by 2 bases and the J gene end by 4 bases; junction bases not matched to a gene: 7. CDR3 length equals 15 residues. The CDR3 DNA reads as TGTGCCAGCAGTGAAGCAGGGGGTGCTAGCTATGGCTACACCTTC. Its translation: CASSEAGGASYGYTF.

The CDR3 sequence is CASSPGELGTEAFF. In DNA, the CDR3 is TGTGCCAGCAGCCCCGGGGAGTTGGGCACTGAAGCTTTCTTT. The rearrangement uses TRBV9 and TRBJ1-1; D uncertain. The CDR3 extends over 14 amino acids. Germline CDR1 and CDR2: SGDLS and YYNGEE. Trimming cost V 4 bases and J 4 bases, with 14 bases left between them.

In this sample, this clonotype is medium-sized (0.01 to 0.1%). The chain joins TRBV29-1 to TRBJ2-1; 8 bases align to TRBD1. Trimming at V came to 6 bases and at J to 9 bases, leaving 13 bases not matched to a gene. The germline V gene encodes CDR1 SQVTM and CDR2 ANQGSEA. The CDR3 is 14 residues long. The CDR3 protein is CSVGPGGGRGEQFF. Written as DNA, the CDR3 is TGCAGCGTAGGGCCAGGGGGCGGTCGGGGTGAGCAGTTCTTC.

This clonotype has at least ten counts. The gene calls are TRBV20-1 and TRBJ1-4, with a tentative D call TRBD1 (5 bases). Deletions cut 3 bases from V and 8 bases from J, with 19 bases between. From germline, CDR1 is DFQATT and CDR2 SNEGSKA (reference sequence). This CDR3 spans 15 amino acids. The CDR3 reads CSASSGGWVREKLFF. The CDR3 DNA follows: TGCAGTGCTAGCTCCGGGGGATGGGTTCGGGAAAAACTGTTTTTT.

This clonotype was seen at least ten times. This chain joins TRBV6-6 and TRBJ1-5; D uncertain. Between the trimmed V and J ends, which lost 1 base and 2 bases, there was a span of 12 bases. Germline lookup yields CDR1 MNHNY and CDR2 SVGAGI (reference sequence). The CDR3 length is 16 residues. The CDR3 bases are TGTGCCAGCAGTTACTTCTCGGGAGCGGGCAATCAGCCCCAGCATTTT. Its translation is CASSYFSGAGNQPQHF.

At least ten counts were recorded for this clonotype. The germline gene is not matched at one end of the junction; a read error may be the cause. CDR3 DNA: TGTGCCATCAGTCAGTCAGCCTCTTCTCAGCCCCAGCATTTT. Translating gives CAISQSASSQPQHF. The rearrangement uses TRBV10-3 and TRBJ1-5, with D unresolved. Germline V gene sequence: CDR1 ENHRY, CDR2 SYGVKD. The CDR3 sequence is 14 residues long.

This clonotype was seen many times. J is TRBJ2-1 and V is TRBV20-1; a weak D match, TRBD2 (5 bases). The CDR3 has 12 residues. The germline V gene encodes CDR1 DFQATT and CDR2 SNEGSKA (reference sequence). With 7 bases removed from V and 4 bases from J, the gap between germline ends came to 11 bases. DNA for the CDR3: TGCAGTGTTCTAGCCTTATACAATGAGCAGTTCTTC. It encodes CSVLALYNEQFF.

Many counts were recorded for this clonotype. V usage is TRBV7-6 and J usage is TRBJ2-3; D remains ambiguous. Germline CDR1 is SGHVS and CDR2 is FNYEAQ. V gave up 5 bases and J gave up 6 bases, with 21 bases separating them. This CDR3 region has 16 residues. CDR3: CASSPNTAIPWDTQYF. The CDR3 nucleotides are TGTGCCAGCAGCCCAAATACGGCTATACCTTGGGATACGCAGTATTTT. The full variable domain, with the rest looked up from reference TRBV7-6 and TRBJ2-3, is GAGVSQSPRYKVTKRGQDVALRCDPISGHVSLYWYRQALGQGPEFLTYFNYEAQQDKSGLPNDRFSAERPEGSISTLTIQRTEQRDSAMYRCASSPNTAIPWDTQYFGPGTRLTVL.

This clonotype came up many times. The CDR3 coding sequence is TGTGCCAGCAGTCGGACATTACGGAACACTGAAGCTTTCTTT. Translated: CASSRTLRNTEAFF. The V gene is TRBV6-2 or TRBV6-3, the J gene TRBJ1-1; maybe TRBD1 (5 bases). CDR1 and CDR2 from the germline V gene are MNHEY and SVGEGT. V was trimmed by 5 bases and J by 1 base, leaving 11 bases between them. The CDR3 runs to 14 residues.

This clonotype was observed at least ten times. The V and J genes are TRBV7-2 and TRBJ1-5; D call uncertain. CDR3 length: 16 residues. CDR1 is SGHTA, CDR2 FQGNSA, per germline. Trimming cost V 3 bases and J 2 bases, with 14 bases left between them. The CDR3 is CASSFESGRGNQPQHF. The DNA of the CDR3 is TGTGCCAGCAGCTTTGAGTCGGGAAGGGGCAATCAGCCCCAGCATTTT. Variable domain in full (rest from reference TRBV7-2 and TRBJ1-5): GAGVSQSPSNKVTEKGKDVELRCDPISGHTALYWYRQSLGQGLEFLIYFQGNSAPDKSGLPSDRFSAERTGGSVSTLTIQRTQQEDSAVYLCASSFESGRGNQPQHFGDGTRLSIL.

This clonotype has more than one count but fewer than ten. The gene calls are TRBV3-1 and TRBJ1-6; weak D call: TRBD1 (5 bases). V lost 1 base and J 9 bases, leaving 16 bases between the germline ends. CDR3 length: 16 amino acids. Germline-derived CDR1 and CDR2 are LGHDT and YNNKEL (reference sequence). Here the CDR3 reads CASSQAGTSTGSPLHF. The CDR3 region has the DNA TGTGCCAGCAGCCAAGCTGGGACGTCGACGGGTTCACCCCTCCACTTT.

This clonotype was seen repeatedly, ten times or more. This chain uses TRBV9 with TRBJ2-7; possibly TRBD1 for D (5 bases). Between the trimmed V and J ends, which lost 8 bases and 0 bases, there was a span of 18 bases. There are 15 residues in the CDR3. The germline V gene has CDR1 SGDLS and CDR2 YYNGEE. Written as DNA, the CDR3 is TGTGCCAGGATACTGGGGCGGTACAACTCCTACGAGCAGTACTTC. This codes for CARILGRYNSYEQYF.